This T cell receptor beta chain was observed in a study of T cell changes during pregnancy in multiple sclerosis. V shed 7 bases and J 7 bases; nucleotides not matched to a gene: 13. Germline V gene sequence: CDR1 MNHEY, CDR2 SMNVEV (reference sequence). The CDR3 consists of 16 residues. Only in-frame clones appear in the TCRdb table, and some are missing; sequencing was by immunoSEQ multiplex PCR. The sample shows about 70,000 clones, about 94% of them seen only once. The TCR comes from a female donor with multiple sclerosis, enrolled in a pregnancy study. The chain couples TRBV27 to TRBJ1-3, with 10 bases that match TRBD1. The sequences come from peripheral blood, collected in the third trimester of pregnancy. The CDR3 DNA reads as TGTGCCAGCACCCAATTGACAGGGGGCTTGATCAACACCATATATTTT. Amino acid sequence: CASTQLTGGLINTIYF.